Listed below are T cell receptor beta chains from one sample, sequenced in a study of PD-L1 blockade in urothelial cancer. Sequencing was performed with immunoSEQ multiplex PCR; in TCRdb, only in-frame clones are kept and a portion is missing. The sample yields about 50,000 clones, 70% to 90% seen once. The specimen was PBMCs, collected around atezolizumab (anti-PD-L1) treatment. The origin of the receptors is a man aged 65 to 85 with urothelial cancer. Each CDR3 is given with its conserved first and last residue. Size is stated for part of the rows, as once, few or many counts, or as a class when the clone is expanded.

j_gene: TRBJ2-7
v_gene: TRBV5-1
abundance: few
CDR3aa: CASSLAAQMREQYF

j_gene: TRBJ1-2
v_gene: TRBV6-1
abundance: -
CDR3aa: CAAGTGYDYGYTF

j_gene: TRBJ2-5
v_gene: TRBV5-1
abundance: -
CDR3aa: CASSGTSGSGGETQYF

j_gene: TRBJ1-2
v_gene: TRBV28
abundance: -
CDR3aa: CASTRDRGVNYGYTF

j_gene: TRBJ2-7
v_gene: TRBV5-1
abundance: -
CDR3aa: CASSLEAGGRSREQYF

j_gene: TRBJ2-7
v_gene: TRBV6-5
abundance: -
CDR3aa: CASRETGTGIYEQYF

j_gene: TRBJ2-7
v_gene: TRBV9
abundance: -
CDR3aa: CASSVSGSRGEQYF

j_gene: TRBJ2-7
v_gene: TRBV28
abundance: -
CDR3aa: CASSPHQGQGAYEQYF

j_gene: TRBJ2-7
v_gene: TRBV2
abundance: -
CDR3aa: CASSDSVLGQGNYEQYF

j_gene: TRBJ2-2
v_gene: TRBV30
abundance: few
CDR3aa: CAWSLWNLADTGELFF

j_gene: TRBJ2-7
v_gene: TRBV2
abundance: -
CDR3aa: CASSDGRTYEQYF

j_gene: TRBJ1-3
v_gene: TRBV25-1
abundance: -
CDR3aa: CASTPWTGGPSGNTIYF

j_gene: TRBJ2-2
v_gene: TRBV27
abundance: -
CDR3aa: CASSFLRNTGELFF

j_gene: TRBJ2-1
v_gene: TRBV13
abundance: -
CDR3aa: CASSFSGLEVGEQFF

j_gene: TRBJ2-5
v_gene: TRBV5-1
abundance: -
CDR3aa: CASSLTAGKETQYF

j_gene: TRBJ2-7
v_gene: TRBV28
abundance: -
CDR3aa: CASIPGMRQSSYEQYF

j_gene: TRBJ1-2
v_gene: TRBV10-3
abundance: -
CDR3aa: CAISAGDSNYGYTF

j_gene: TRBJ2-1
v_gene: TRBV7-6
abundance: -
CDR3aa: CASSLARASGYNEQFF

j_gene: TRBJ1-5
v_gene: TRBV28
abundance: once
CDR3aa: CASLTAASNQPQHF

j_gene: TRBJ1-4
v_gene: TRBV28
abundance: -
CDR3aa: CASRVYGNEKLFF

j_gene: TRBJ1-1
v_gene: TRBV6-5
abundance: -
CDR3aa: CAISRGVNTEAFF

j_gene: TRBJ1-2
v_gene: TRBV19
abundance: -
CDR3aa: CASSISQSNYGYTF

j_gene: TRBJ1-2
v_gene: TRBV5-1
abundance: -
CDR3aa: CASSLGQGRSGYTF

j_gene: TRBJ2-2
v_gene: TRBV30
abundance: -
CDR3aa: CAWSGLAANTGELFF

j_gene: TRBJ1-1
v_gene: TRBV10-1
abundance: -
CDR3aa: CASTRAGDTEAFF

j_gene: TRBJ1-4
v_gene: TRBV5-1
abundance: -
CDR3aa: CASSETGLNEKLFF

j_gene: TRBJ1-1
v_gene: TRBV7-3
abundance: -
CDR3aa: CASSLGPTNTEAFF

j_gene: TRBJ2-1
v_gene: TRBV2
abundance: -
CDR3aa: CASTPFNEQFF

j_gene: TRBJ1-1
v_gene: TRBV28
abundance: -
CDR3aa: CASSFISGSAFF

j_gene: TRBJ1-1
v_gene: TRBV13
abundance: few
CDR3aa: CASSLFVEAFF

j_gene: TRBJ2-3
v_gene: TRBV29-1
abundance: -
CDR3aa: CSVGFSGKGDTQYF

j_gene: TRBJ1-1
v_gene: TRBV5-6
abundance: -
CDR3aa: CASSGGTANTEAFF

j_gene: TRBJ1-1
v_gene: TRBV28
abundance: -
CDR3aa: CASSLRGGDEAFF

j_gene: TRBJ1-5
v_gene: TRBV5-1
abundance: -
CDR3aa: CASSLEHNQPQHF

j_gene: TRBJ2-7
v_gene: TRBV28
abundance: few
CDR3aa: CASSLPDRGREQYF

j_gene: TRBJ1-2
v_gene: TRBV5-1
abundance: -
CDR3aa: CASSLELNYGYTF

j_gene: TRBJ2-7
v_gene: TRBV5-1
abundance: -
CDR3aa: CASSLDGLAGGDEQYF

j_gene: TRBJ2-7
v_gene: TRBV9
abundance: -
CDR3aa: CASSVGSMGQGVYEQYF

j_gene: TRBJ1-5
v_gene: TRBV10-2
abundance: -
CDR3aa: CASSSGEGNQPQHF

j_gene: TRBJ2-5
v_gene: TRBV7-6
abundance: -
CDR3aa: CASSLLGETSAQETQYF

j_gene: TRBJ2-7
v_gene: TRBV15
abundance: -
CDR3aa: CATSRDIPSSYEQYF

j_gene: TRBJ1-1
v_gene: TRBV6-4
abundance: -
CDR3aa: CASKLDSNTEAFF

j_gene: TRBJ2-5
v_gene: TRBV10-2
abundance: -
CDR3aa: CASSESGPETQYF

j_gene: TRBJ1-2
v_gene: TRBV11-2
abundance: -
CDR3aa: CASSLALQGGYTF

j_gene: TRBJ2-7
v_gene: TRBV5-6
abundance: -
CDR3aa: CASSPTYRGGEQYF

j_gene: TRBJ1-5
v_gene: TRBV28
abundance: -
CDR3aa: CASSPGTLSNQPQHF

j_gene: TRBJ1-1
v_gene: TRBV19
abundance: few
CDR3aa: CASTTGGFSTEAFF

j_gene: TRBJ2-3
v_gene: TRBV29-1
abundance: once
CDR3aa: CSVEANRQTQYF

j_gene: TRBJ2-3
v_gene: TRBV27
abundance: -
CDR3aa: CASSTQGTSGPDTQYF

j_gene: TRBJ1-2
v_gene: TRBV28
abundance: few
CDR3aa: CASSTVGQHSNYGYTF

j_gene: TRBJ1-1
v_gene: TRBV28
abundance: -
CDR3aa: CAAGTAYYTEAFF

j_gene: TRBJ1-2
v_gene: TRBV2
abundance: -
CDR3aa: CASSEYGGAIYGYTF

j_gene: TRBJ1-1
v_gene: TRBV2
abundance: -
CDR3aa: CASSRQGPNTEAFF

j_gene: TRBJ2-1
v_gene: TRBV5-1
abundance: -
CDR3aa: CASSLDQRDYLSHEQFF

j_gene: TRBJ2-7
v_gene: TRBV6-1
abundance: once
CDR3aa: CASSEALREEQYF

j_gene: TRBJ2-7
v_gene: TRBV28
abundance: -
CDR3aa: CASSFLGEGRPDIYEQYF

j_gene: TRBJ1-1
v_gene: TRBV30
abundance: -
CDR3aa: CAWSDRQGLGPEAFF

j_gene: TRBJ2-7
v_gene: TRBV6-6
abundance: -
CDR3aa: CASSRGSGRASEQYF